Shown below are 27 T cell receptor beta chains from a single sample sequenced in a study of blood T cell repertoires in COVID-19. Repertoires were generated with immunoSEQ multiplex PCR, while TCRdb's copy carries only in-frame clones and drops some. This repertoire shows roughly 380,000 clones, more than 65% found once; its top ten account for roughly 1.2%. The sequenced material came from peripheral blood. All receptors derive from a human donor with acute or convalescent COVID-19. The donor label of this sample is uncertain.

V usage is TRBV19 and J usage is TRBJ2-7; perhaps TRBD2 as D (6 bases). Per the germline V gene, CDR1 is LNHDA and CDR2 is SQIVND (reference sequence). This CDR3 comprises 15 residues. Deletions cut 1 base from V and 2 bases from J, with 12 bases between. The CDR3 DNA reads as TGTGCCAGTAGTATAGCTCCCGGGGGTACCTACGAGCAGTACTTC. Residues: CASSIAPGGTYEQYF.

A few counts support this clone. Other DNA sequences of this sample code for an identical CDR3. J is TRBJ1-2 and V is TRBV5-1, with D possibly TRBD1 on 5 matching bases. The V gene's germline CDR1 is SGHRS and CDR2 YFSETQ. The length of the CDR3 is 14 residues. Trimming removed 2 bases at V and 3 bases at J, with 11 bases between. The CDR3 loop reads CASSLLTGDYGYTF. CDR3 nucleotides: TGCGCCAGCAGCTTACTGACGGGGGACTATGGCTACACCTTC.

This chain joins TRBV5-6 and TRBJ1-1, with D perhaps matching TRBD1 (5 bases). The germline gives CDR1 SGHDT, CDR2 YYEEEE. The CDR3 contains 13 residues. V lost 5 bases to trimming and J lost 1 base, with 9 bases between them. The CDR3 protein is CASSWDSNTEAFF. DNA for the CDR3: TGTGCCAGCAGTTGGGACTCGAACACTGAAGCTTTCTTT.

The chain combines TRBV11-2 with TRBJ2-5; the match to TRBD2 covers 11 bases. Per the germline V gene, CDR1 is SGHAT and CDR2 is FQNNGV. The CDR3 runs 18 residues. The V segment lost 5 bases and the J segment 4 bases; nucleotides outside the gene matches: 15. CDR3 residues: CASSKGGALAGGGETQYF. The CDR3 DNA follows: TGTGCCAGCAGCAAAGGAGGGGCGCTAGCGGGAGGAGGAGAGACCCAGTACTTC.

V is TRBV9 and J is TRBJ2-3, with D maybe TRBD1 (6 bases). The CDR3 extends over 16 amino acids. The germline CDR1 and CDR2 sequences are SGDLS and YYNGEE. With 2 bases removed from V and 3 bases from J, the gap between germline ends came to 16 bases. The CDR3 region has the DNA TGTGCCAGCAGCGTCAGCGACAGGCCTGGGACAGATACGCAGTATTTT. It is translated as CASSVSDRPGTDTQYF.

The chain carries TRBV28 and TRBJ1-4, with 8 nucleotides matching TRBD1. Trimming at V came to 5 bases and at J to 5 bases, leaving 4 bases not matched to a gene. The germline V gene has CDR1 MDHEN and CDR2 SYDVKM. The CDR3 has 14 residues. This CDR3 reads CASSLRQGNEKLFF. The CDR3 DNA reads TGTGCCAGCAGTCTGCGACAGGGGAATGAAAAACTGTTTTTT.

The V call is TRBV2, the J call TRBJ2-5; D uncertain. The CDR3 runs to 13 residues. The V gene lost 7 bases and the J gene lost 9 bases, with 18 bases spanning the gap. Germline V gene data show CDR1 as SNHLY and CDR2 as FYNNEI. CDR3 loop: CASTPVAVLAQYF. CDR3 nucleotide sequence: TGTGCCAGCACCCCTGTGGCGGTGTTGGCCCAGTACTTC.

The V call is TRBV5-1, the J call TRBJ2-7; TRBD1 agrees at 8 bases. This CDR3 spans 16 amino acids. CDR1 SGHRS and CDR2 YFSETQ come from the germline V gene. Trimming cost V 3 bases and J 2 bases; bases outside gene matches: 10. This CDR3 reads CASSWVSGTGAYEQYF. Written as DNA, the CDR3 is TGCGCCAGCAGCTGGGTGTCCGGGACAGGCGCCTACGAGCAGTACTTC.

The chain links TRBV5-4 to TRBJ1-3, with no clear D. The CDR3 has 14 amino acids. Germline CDR1 reads SGHNT; CDR2 reads YYREEE (reference sequence). V was cut by 2 bases and J by 3 bases, with 9 bases left in between. This CDR3 reads CASSLEPNGNTIYF. Here the CDR3 DNA reads TGTGCCAGCAGCTTAGAGCCGAATGGAAACACCATATATTTT.

The chain is built from TRBV28 and TRBJ2-7, with D possibly TRBD1 on 5 matching bases. V lost 6 bases to trimming and J lost 7 bases, with 19 bases between them. Germline CDR1 MDHEN, CDR2 SYDVKM. The CDR3 length is 14 residues. DNA of the CDR3: TGTGCCAGCAGCCCCAGTAGGGGCTCGAGTGAGCAGTACTTC. Protein: CASSPSRGSSEQYF.

This chain connects TRBV27 to TRBJ1-4, with a possible D match to TRBD1 (6 bases). In germline, CDR1 is MNHEY, CDR2 SMNVEV (reference sequence). V shed 6 bases and J shed 4 bases, with 12 bases lying between them. The CDR3 totals 14 residues. The CDR3 region is CASSHGQSNEKLFF. In nucleotides, the CDR3 is TGTGCCAGCAGCCATGGACAGAGTAATGAAAAACTGTTTTTT.

This rearrangement joins TRBV6-5 to TRBJ1-2, with D hard to call. The CDR3 has 15 residues. The germline gives CDR1 MNHEY, CDR2 SVGAGI. The V gene lost 10 bases and the J gene lost 4 bases, with 22 bases spanning the gap. This CDR3 reads CATSRLRENRYGYTF. CDR3 sequence (DNA): TGTGCCACCTCCCGTCTGAGGGAGAATCGCTATGGCTACACCTTC.

The chain carries TRBV10-1 and TRBJ2-1, with 11 bases aligning to TRBD2. The germline gives CDR1 WNHNN, CDR2 SYGVQD (reference sequence). The CDR3 runs to 13 residues. Losses at the gene ends were 6 bases for V and 15 bases for J; bases not matched to a gene: 10. The CDR3 coding sequence is TGCGCCAGCAGAATAACTAGCGGGGGCGAACCGTTCTTC. Its translation is CASRITSGGEPFF.

The rearrangement joins TRBV19 to TRBJ1-3, with D possibly matching TRBD1 (6 bases). From germline, CDR1 is LNHDA and CDR2 SQIVND (reference sequence). The length of the CDR3 is 13 residues. V was trimmed by 6 bases and J by 4 bases, leaving 10 bases between them. This CDR3 reads CASSAQGGNTIYF. The CDR3 DNA reads as TGTGCCAGTAGCGCACAGGGCGGAAACACCATATATTTT.

The V gene is TRBV6-5, the J gene TRBJ1-5, with a possible D match to TRBD1 (5 bases). V lost 5 bases and J lost 6, with 11 bases in between. CDR3 size: 13 residues. Germline values: CDR1 MNHEY, CDR2 SVGAGI. CDR3 region: CASSLDRSQPQHF. The DNA for the CDR3 is TGTGCCAGCAGTCTAGACAGAAGTCAGCCCCAGCATTTT.

This chain connects TRBV7-2 to TRBJ2-1; possible D gene TRBD2, 6 bases. In germline, CDR1 is SGHTA, CDR2 FQGNSA. The germline V and J ends were trimmed by 1 base and 4 bases, with 11 bases remaining between them. The CDR3 has 15 residues. CDR3 bases: TGTGCCAGCAGCTTAGATAGCGGTCAATACAATGAGCAGTTCTTC. Its translation is CASSLDSGQYNEQFF.

The chain uses TRBV2 and TRBJ2-6, with 7 bases aligning to TRBD2. With V trimmed by 7 bases and J by 2 bases, 8 bases remained unmatched. Per the germline V gene, CDR1 is SNHLY and CDR2 is FYNNEI. The CDR3 totals 16 residues. Here the CDR3 reads CASTEWGGTGANVLTF. Here the CDR3 DNA reads TGTGCCAGCACCGAATGGGGGGGGACTGGGGCCAACGTCCTGACTTTC.

The V gene is TRBV9, the J gene TRBJ1-3; D call uncertain. This CDR3 region has 14 residues. Germline lookup yields CDR1 SGDLS and CDR2 YYNGEE. V lost 4 bases and J lost 4, with 12 bases in between. The CDR3 coding sequence is TGTGCCAGCAGCCCAGGACCGGGGGGAAACACCATATATTTT. Amino acid sequence: CASSPGPGGNTIYF. Full variable domain (missing parts from reference TRBV9 and TRBJ1-3): DSGVTQTPKHLITATGQRVTLRCSPRSGDLSVYWYQQSLDQGLQFLIQYYNGEERAKGNILERFSAQQFPDLHSELNLSSLELGDSALYFCASSPGPGGNTIYFGEGSWLTVV.

This clone showed up just once. The chain has TRBV19 and TRBJ2-7; TRBD2 agrees at 12 bases. This CDR3 spans 20 amino acids. Per germline, CDR1 LNHDA and CDR2 SQIVND (reference sequence). The trim removed 3 bases at V and 9 bases at J, leaving 24 bases unmatched. The CDR3 sequence is CASSMGGHPGLAGPTRGQYF. CDR3 DNA sequence: TGTGCCAGTAGTATGGGGGGACATCCCGGACTAGCGGGACCTACGAGGGGGCAGTACTTC.

The rearrangement joins TRBV5-1 to TRBJ2-1, with 8 positions matching TRBD1. The CDR3 spans 16 residues. With 3 bases clipped from V and 4 bases from J, the junction kept 9 bases outside the gene matches. Germline CDR1 SGHRS, CDR2 YFSETQ. CDR3 loop: CASSSTGDRIYNEQFF. The CDR3 coding sequence is TGCGCCAGCAGCTCTACGGGGGACAGGATTTACAATGAGCAGTTCTTC.

This rearrangement joins TRBV24-1 to TRBJ1-6; TRBD1 is a possible D gene (6 bases). The CDR3 covers 18 residues. Germline V gene sequence: CDR1 KGHDR, CDR2 SFDVKD. Deletions cut 7 bases from V and 0 bases from J, with 18 bases between. CDR3 nucleotide sequence: TGTGCCACCAGCGGTGGCCAGGGGAGCGGCTCCTATAATTCACCCCTCCACTTT. Its protein product is CATSGGQGSGSYNSPLHF.

This chain joins TRBV5-4 and TRBJ2-7; weak D call: TRBD2 (5 bases). The V gene lost 4 bases and the J gene lost 0 bases, with 8 bases spanning the gap. The CDR3 contains 13 residues. Germline-derived CDR1 and CDR2 are SGHNT and YYREEE (reference sequence). DNA for the CDR3: TGTGCCAGCAGCCGGACTGGCTCCTACGAGCAGTACTTC. This sequence encodes CASSRTGSYEQYF.

The gene calls are TRBV11-2 and TRBJ2-5, with 7 bases matching TRBD2. V gave up 2 bases and J gave up 1 base; unmatched junction bases: 7. This CDR3 has 16 residues. From germline, CDR1 is SGHAT and CDR2 FQNNGV. CDR3 sequence (DNA): TGTGCCAGCAGCTTATCGGGAGGATTTCCCCAAGAGACCCAGTACTTC. It encodes CASSLSGGFPQETQYF.

The V gene is TRBV29-1, the J gene TRBJ2-7; D perhaps matches TRBD1 (6 bases). The CDR3 consists of 12 residues. The V gene's germline CDR1 is SQVTM and CDR2 ANQGSEA. V lost 1 base, J lost 6 bases, and 10 bases lay in between. The CDR3 DNA is TGCAGCGTTGAAGGGCAGGGGAGCGAGCAGTACTTC. Translation gives CSVEGQGSEQYF.

CDR3 nucleotide sequence: TGTGCCAGCTCATTATTACAGGAGAACACTGAAGCTTTCTTT. Amino acid sequence: CASSLLQENTEAFF. The rearrangement joins TRBV18 to TRBJ1-1; D might be TRBD1 (5 bases). V shed 5 bases and J shed 1 base, with 11 bases lying between them. CDR3 length equals 14 residues. The germline gives CDR1 KGHSH, CDR2 LQKENI.

The sample holds one count of this clone. The genes are TRBV18 and TRBJ1-1; D gene unclear. The CDR3 extends over 13 amino acids. Germline CDR1 KGHSH, CDR2 LQKENI. V lost 0 bases, J lost 5 bases, and 7 bases lay in between. The CDR3 reads CASSPPEGTEAFF. CDR3 DNA sequence: TGTGCCAGCTCACCACCCGAGGGAACTGAAGCTTTCTTT.

There are a few counts of this clone. The chain recombines TRBV4-1 with TRBJ1-4; D is unclear. Trimming removed 2 bases at V and 4 bases at J, with 8 bases between. The CDR3 is made up of 14 amino acids. Germline values: CDR1 MGHRA, CDR2 YSYEKL. CDR3 DNA: TGCGCCAGCAGCCAACGCAGTCTTAATGAAAAACTGTTTTTT. It codes for CASSQRSLNEKLFF.